This section outlines one T cell receptor beta chain sequence together with its context. Its antigen is not known. The sample comes from a study of cytomegalovirus exposure and HLA in healthy donors. Overall study findings and caveats: Accurate HLA-A and HLA-B prediction from TCR beta sequences was reported for most subjects. Being productive about 87% or about 30% of the time was typical of most TCR beta V segments in an earlier analysis.

PCR used 60 Vbeta primers and 13 Jbeta primers. This table comes from immunoSEQ multiplex PCR, and its TCRdb copy is limited to in-frame clones, with some not included. This sample carries around 100,000 clones, 65% to 75% of them seen once, and the ten largest clones take 4% to 4.5%. Trimming removed 8 bases from V and 4 bases from J, with 11 bases in between. CDR1 and CDR2 from the germline V gene are SNHLY and FYNNEI. The CDR3 contains 12 residues. Input material: PBMCs. The J gene is TRBJ1-2, the V gene TRBV2; the D is unclear. This receptor was identified in a woman in her thirties or forties in good health and CMV-seropositive. The CDR3 coding sequence is TGTGCCAGCCGGCCCGGAGCCTATGGCTACACCTTC. Its translation: CASRPGAYGYTF.